Below, one T cell receptor (beta chain) is given with its context. Original data processing: Amplification from reference gene primers served as the basis for estimated nucleated cell counts. This table comes from immunoSEQ multiplex PCR, and its TCRdb copy is limited to in-frame clones, with some not included. V and J calls and clone size come straight from that table; D and trimming were deduced from the DNA. The sample contains 200,000 to 300,000 clones, 85% to 90% of which appear only once. This record comes from a study of blood T cell repertoires in COVID-19. Study context: Acute and convalescent COVID-19 specimens originated in the United States, Italy and Spain. T cells, B-cell-depleted T cells, or PBMCs supplied cDNA or gDNA.

J was trimmed by 4 bases and V by 2 bases; bases with no gene match: 7. The V gene's germline CDR1 is SGHTS and CDR2 YDEGEE. The CDR3 length is 15 residues. This chain connects TRBV5-8 to TRBJ1-2; TRBD1 aligns across 8 bases. The sequencing input was peripheral blood. This sequence was found in a woman in her thirties or forties with acute or convalescent COVID-19. This CDR3 reads CASSLRQGISYGYTF. CDR3 sequence (DNA): TGTGCCAGCAGCTTAAGACAGGGGATATCCTATGGCTACACCTTC.